These 16 T cell receptor beta chains originate from one sample sequenced in a study of T cell clonality in common variable immunodeficiency. Libraries were prepared by immunoSEQ multiplex PCR; TCRdb keeps only in-frame clonotypes and omits some of them. The record shows under 60,000 clones for this sample, with no singletons present. The sample comprised peripheral blood mononuclear cells. These TCRs come from a person aged 18 to 70 in good health.

To note about this clone: The sequenced fragment ends 3 residues before the CDR3 boundary, so the rest is inferred from the germline J gene. The chain couples TRBV7-9 to TRBJ1-1; D might be TRBD1 (6 bases). V lost 7 bases to trimming and J lost 2 bases, with 14 bases between them. CDR1 and CDR2 (germline): SEHNR, FQNEAQ (reference sequence). The CDR3 has 14 residues. CDR3 DNA, as far as it was read: TGTGCCAGCACCCGGACAGAGCTTAACACTGAA. It is translated as CASTRTELNTE. The full CDR3 is CASTRTELNTEAFF.

This clone was observed at least ten times. The read halts 3 residues ahead of the CDR3 end, with the missing end drawn from the germline J gene. The chain joins TRBV20-1 to TRBJ2-3; maybe TRBD1 (6 bases). Germline values: CDR1 DFQATT, CDR2 SNEGSKA (reference sequence). V was pared by 6 bases and J by 1 base, with 17 bases between. The length of the CDR3 is 15 residues. This CDR3 is CSATVWGPRTDTQYF. The CDR3 DNA, read in part, is TGCAGTGCCACGGTTTGGGGGCCTCGCACAGATACG.

This clone was seen repeatedly, ten times or more. The CDR3 extends 3 residues past the end of the read, so its final part is completed from the germline J gene. The rearrangement uses TRBV19 and TRBJ2-4; 9 bases line up with TRBD1. After removal of 5 bases from V and 8 bases from J, the junction contained 13 bases not matched to a gene. The CDR3 loop spans 16 amino acids. The germline V gene has CDR1 LNHDA and CDR2 SQIVND (reference sequence). The CDR3 protein is CASSGDLGQGMDIQYF. The covered CDR3 bases are TGTGCCAGTAGTGGCGACTTGGGACAGGGAATGGACATT.

About this clone: Coverage ceases 3 residues before the CDR3 finishes, and the germline J gene fills in the end. V and J are TRBV7-9 and TRBJ2-7; possible D gene TRBD2, 6 bases. The CDR3 totals 14 residues. The germline CDR1 and CDR2 sequences are SEHNR and FQNEAQ (reference sequence). V lost 1 base and J 3 bases, leaving 10 bases between the germline ends. Partial CDR3 DNA: TGTGCCAGCAGCTTAGGGGGACTCAACTACGAG. It specifies CASSLGGLNYE. The full CDR3 sequence reads CASSLGGLNYEQYF.

In regard to this clone: The CDR3 goes on 3 residues after the read ends, and that part is filled in from the germline J gene. The chain recombines TRBV19 with TRBJ1-6; 9 nucleotides align to TRBD1. This CDR3 comprises 14 residues. J lost 6 bases, V lost 5 bases, and 2 bases had no gene match. Germline V gene lookup returns CDR1 LNHDA and CDR2 SQIVND (reference sequence). The CDR3 DNA, read in part, is TGTGCCAGTAGTGGGGGACAGGGTAATTCACCC. Translating it yields CASSGGQGNSP. Given in full, the CDR3 is CASSGGQGNSPLHF.

This clone was recorded at least ten times. Coverage ceases 3 residues before the CDR3 finishes, and the germline J gene fills in the end. The chain is built from TRBV5-5 and TRBJ2-1, with D tentatively TRBD1 (6 bases). Per germline, CDR1 SGHKS and CDR2 YYEKEE (reference sequence). The CDR3 is 13 residues long. The V gene lost 5 bases and the J gene lost 4 bases, with 10 bases spanning the gap. The CDR3 loop reads CASSGQLYNEQFF. The CDR3 bases that were read are TGTGCCAGCAGTGGACAGCTATACAATGAG.

In its sample, this clone was seen many times. The CDR3 end falls 3 residues outside the read, so it is completed with the germline J gene. The chain carries TRBV7-8 and TRBJ2-3, with 13 bases identical to TRBD2. The germline CDR1 and CDR2 sequences are SGHVS and FQNEAQ. V trimming: 5 bases; J trimming: 4 bases; junction bases outside the gene matches: 3. The CDR3 length is 15 residues. CDR3 region: CASSRTSGRADTQYF. Incomplete CDR3 DNA: TGTGCCAGCAGCAGGACTAGCGGGAGAGCAGATACG.

This clone was seen at least ten times. The read ends 3 residues shy of where the CDR3 ends; the end is completed using the germline J gene. The genes are TRBV20-1 and TRBJ2-3; 11 nucleotides agree with TRBD2. Germline lookup yields CDR1 DFQATT and CDR2 SNEGSKA (reference sequence). This CDR3 has 18 residues. This chain's CDR3 is CSARKSGLAGYRAETQYF. The covered CDR3 bases are TGCAGTGCTAGAAAGTCAGGACTAGCGGGTTACCGGGCGGAGACG.

Remarks on this clone: The CDR3 end is not reached by the read, which stops 3 residues before it; the germline J gene fills it in. This rearrangement joins TRBV7-6 to TRBJ2-5; TRBD2 is a possible D gene (5 bases). Trimming removed 4 bases at V and 5 bases at J, with 14 bases between. The CDR3 consists of 14 residues. Germline assignment: CDR1 SGHVS and CDR2 FNYEAQ. CDR3 DNA (partial): TGTGCCAGCAGCTCCGGAGAGGGTTGGGAGACC. Its protein product is CASSSGEGWET. The CDR3 reads in full as CASSSGEGWETQYF.

As to this clone: The read gets to within 3 residues of the CDR3 end, and the germline J gene fills in the rest. The chain uses TRBV19 and TRBJ2-7, with TRBD2 matching over 9 bases. The CDR3 loop spans 14 amino acids. CDR1 and CDR2 (germline): LNHDA, SQIVND (reference sequence). Unmatched junction bases numbered 7, after V lost 6 bases and J lost 4 bases. The CDR3 protein is CASSPGLAGYEQYF. CDR3 DNA (partial): TGTGCCAGTAGCCCGGGACTAGCTGGTTACGAG. Drawing the rest from reference TRBV19 and TRBJ2-7, the complete variable domain is DGGITQSPKYLFRKEGQNVTLSCEQNLNHDAMYWYRQDPGQGLRLIYYSQIVNDFQKGDIAEGYSVSREKKESFPLTVTSAQKNPTAFYLCASSPGLAGYEQYFGPGTRLTVT.

Comments on this clone: The read falls 3 residues short of the CDR3 end, and the missing part is taken from the germline J gene. The V call is TRBV11-3, the J call TRBJ2-7; TRBD2 matches at 8 bases. CDR3 length equals 13 residues. Trimming took 6 bases from V and 1 from J; bases not matched to a gene: 2. Germline CDR1 SGHNT, CDR2 YENEEA. CDR3 sequence: CASSGGRSYEQYF. The covered CDR3 bases are TGTGCCAGCAGTGGCGGGAGGTCCTACGAG.

Ten or more counts support this clone. The CDR3 end falls 3 residues outside the read, so it is completed with the germline J gene. The genes are TRBV5-1 and TRBJ2-1, with a possible D match to TRBD2 (5 bases). Germline assignment: CDR1 SGHRS and CDR2 YFSETQ. V was trimmed by 2 bases and J by 6 bases, leaving 21 bases between them. This CDR3 spans 17 amino acids. Incomplete CDR3 DNA: TGCGCCAGCAGCTTAAACCCTAGCAAGACCACCCCCAATGAG. It codes for CASSLNPSKTTPNE. In full, the CDR3 is CASSLNPSKTTPNEQFF. The full variable domain, rest sourced from reference TRBV5-1 and TRBJ2-1, is KAGVTQTPRYLIKTRGQQVTLSCSPISGHRSVSWYQQTPGQGLQFLFEYFSETQRNKGNFPGRFSGRQFSNSRSEMNVSTLELGDSALYLCASSLNPSKTTPNEQFFGPGTRLTVL.

This clone was seen repeatedly, ten times or more. The CDR3 end lies 3 residues beyond the end of the read and is filled in from the germline J gene. The J gene is TRBJ2-1, the V gene TRBV20-1; 7 bases agree with TRBD1. Looked up from germline, CDR1 is DFQATT and CDR2 is SNEGSKA (reference sequence). Trimming at V came to 3 bases and at J to 2 bases, leaving 13 bases not matched to a gene. The CDR3 contains 17 residues. CDR3 DNA, as far as it was read: TGCAGTGCTAGGGGGTTTACAGGGGAAGCGGCCTACAATGAG. This gives the protein CSARGFTGEAAYNE. The entire CDR3 protein reads CSARGFTGEAAYNEQFF.

This clone showed up many times. From the germline J gene comes the end of the CDR3, since the read stops 3 residues before it. The chain joins TRBV19 to TRBJ2-7; D may be TRBD1 (5 bases). V shed 3 bases and J shed 4 bases, with 10 bases lying between them. This CDR3 comprises 13 residues. Germline-derived CDR1 and CDR2 are LNHDA and SQIVND (reference sequence). The CDR3 spells CASSITQAYEQYF. The covered CDR3 bases are TGTGCCAGTAGTATCACACAGGCGTACGAG. Drawing the rest from reference TRBV19 and TRBJ2-7, the complete variable domain is DGGITQSPKYLFRKEGQNVTLSCEQNLNHDAMYWYRQDPGQGLRLIYYSQIVNDFQKGDIAEGYSVSREKKESFPLTVTSAQKNPTAFYLCASSITQAYEQYFGPGTRLTVT.

Many counts were recorded for this clone. The DNA read from the CDR3 is TGTGCCAGCAGTCCACAGACGTTCGGCAATGAG. This translates into CASSPQTFGNE. The full CDR3 protein is CASSPQTFGNEQFF. The V and J genes are TRBV6-4 and TRBJ2-1, with D unresolved. Read coverage stops 3 residues before the CDR3 terminus; the germline J gene supplies the remainder. CDR1 and CDR2 from the germline V gene are MRHNA and SNTAGT. V lost 5 bases and J lost 6, with 14 bases in between. The CDR3 runs to 14 residues.

This clone was recorded at least ten times. The read ends 3 residues early relative to the CDR3; the germline J gene fills the gap. The V and J genes are TRBV19 and TRBJ2-2; 9 bases are shared with TRBD1. Germline V gene sequence: CDR1 LNHDA, CDR2 SQIVND (reference sequence). The CDR3 contains 14 residues. The ends lost 5 bases at V and 4 bases at J; junction bases unmatched: 2. The covered CDR3 bases are TGTGCCAGTAGTCCGGGACAGGGCACCGGGGAG. Translating it yields CASSPGQGTGE. The CDR3 in full is CASSPGQGTGELFF.